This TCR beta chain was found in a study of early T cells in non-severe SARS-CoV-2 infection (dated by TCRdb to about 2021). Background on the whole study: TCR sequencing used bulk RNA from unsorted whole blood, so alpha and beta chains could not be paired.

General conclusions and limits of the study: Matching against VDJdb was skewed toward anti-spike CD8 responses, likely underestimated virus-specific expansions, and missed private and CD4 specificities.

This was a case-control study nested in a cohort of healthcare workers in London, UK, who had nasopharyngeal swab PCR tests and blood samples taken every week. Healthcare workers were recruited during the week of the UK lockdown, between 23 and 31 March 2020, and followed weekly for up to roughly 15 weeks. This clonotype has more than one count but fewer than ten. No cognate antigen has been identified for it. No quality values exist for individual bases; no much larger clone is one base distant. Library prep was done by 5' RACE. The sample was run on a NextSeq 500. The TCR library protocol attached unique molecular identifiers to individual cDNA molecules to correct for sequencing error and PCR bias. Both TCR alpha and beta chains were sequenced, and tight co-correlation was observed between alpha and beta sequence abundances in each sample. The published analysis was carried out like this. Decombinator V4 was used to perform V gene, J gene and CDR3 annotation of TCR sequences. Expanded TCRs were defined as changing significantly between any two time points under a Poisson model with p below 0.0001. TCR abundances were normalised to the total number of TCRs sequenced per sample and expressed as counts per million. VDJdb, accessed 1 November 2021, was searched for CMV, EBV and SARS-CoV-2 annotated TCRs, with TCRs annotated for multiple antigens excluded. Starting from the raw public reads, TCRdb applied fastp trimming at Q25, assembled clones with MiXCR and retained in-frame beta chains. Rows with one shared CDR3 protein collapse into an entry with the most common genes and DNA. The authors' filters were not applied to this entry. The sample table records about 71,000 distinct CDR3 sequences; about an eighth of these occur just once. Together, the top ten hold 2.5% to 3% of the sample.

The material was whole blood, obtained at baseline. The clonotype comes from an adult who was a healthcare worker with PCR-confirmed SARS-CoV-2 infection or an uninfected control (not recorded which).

The CDR3 loop reads CASSPRGAEQFF. The DNA sequence follows: TGTGCCAGCAGCCCAAGGGGAGCTGAGCAGTTCTTC. The sequence links TRBV11-1 to TRBJ2-1, with the D assignment possibly TRBD1 or TRBD2, given 5 matching bases for each. The germline V gene (reference sequence) yields SGHAT for CDR1 and FQDESV for CDR2. V drops 5 bases and J drops 9 bases, leaving 11 bases in between. The CDR3 sequence holds 12 residues, the cysteine and phenylalanine included. Of the read, only the CDR3 DNA is kept; its 36 bases are in frame from base 1.